Each of the 7 T cell receptor beta chains below was sequenced from the same sample in a study of blood T cell repertoires in COVID-19. Measured with immunoSEQ multiplex PCR; TCRdb has only the in-frame clones, and not every one. The table includes hundreds of thousands of clones, more than 75% detected once. Sequences were obtained from peripheral blood. The receptor set was obtained from a human donor in a cohort sampled during active COVID-19.

The chain couples TRBV29-1 to TRBJ1-2; unclear D gene. From germline, CDR1 is SQVTM and CDR2 ANQGSEA. Trimming stripped 7 bases from V and 5 bases from J, with 11 bases between. This CDR3 contains 11 residues. The DNA of the CDR3 is TGCAGCGCCGGGGTTGGATATGGCTACACCTTC. This sequence encodes CSAGVGYGYTF.

The chain couples TRBV4-1 to TRBJ2-7; 8 bases align to TRBD1. This CDR3 has 13 amino acids. Per germline, CDR1 MGHRA and CDR2 YSYEKL. V trimming: 2 bases; J trimming: 4 bases; junction bases outside the gene matches: 1. This chain's CDR3 is CASSQRQGYEQYF. In DNA form, the CDR3 reads TGCGCCAGCAGCCAACGACAGGGGTACGAGCAGTACTTC.

The rearrangement joins TRBV5-1 to TRBJ2-5; tentative D call: TRBD2 (5 bases). The germline V gene encodes CDR1 SGHRS and CDR2 YFSETQ. This CDR3 spans 15 amino acids. V lost 3 bases and J 7 bases, leaving 19 bases between the germline ends. This CDR3 reads CASSSLQAGDGTQYF. The CDR3 bases are TGCGCCAGCAGCTCCCTCCAGGCGGGCGACGGGACCCAGTACTTC.

In the case of this clone: This sample also contains other DNA sequences that code for the same CDR3. The chain joins TRBV11-2 to TRBJ2-7; 11 bases are a match to TRBD2. The CDR3 contains 15 residues. Trimming cost V 5 bases and J 0 bases; bases outside gene matches: 3. The V gene's germline CDR1 is SGHAT and CDR2 FQNNGV. This chain's CDR3 is CASSLAGGSSYEQYF. CDR3 nucleotide sequence: TGTGCCAGCAGCCTAGCGGGGGGTAGCTCCTACGAGCAGTACTTC.

The V and J genes are TRBV7-6 and TRBJ2-1, with D unclear. V was clipped by 5 bases and J by 4 bases, with 9 bases between them. In germline, CDR1 is SGHVS, CDR2 FNYEAQ. The CDR3 totals 13 residues. The CDR3 nucleotides read TGTGCCAGCAGCCCCGATGAGTACAATGAGCAGTTCTTC. It encodes CASSPDEYNEQFF.

The V and J genes are TRBV25-1 and TRBJ2-3, with 9 bases fitting TRBD2. V dropped 4 bases and J dropped 3; count of bases not matched to a gene: 8. Germline V gives CDR1 MGHDK, CDR2 SYGVNS. This CDR3 contains 16 residues. Here the CDR3 DNA reads TGTGCCAGCAGTGGGGTAGCGGGAGTTGAAACAGATACGCAGTATTTT. It yields the protein CASSGVAGVETDTQYF.

The chain couples TRBV24-1 to TRBJ1-1, with D hard to call. This CDR3 has 13 residues. Germline CDR1 reads KGHDR; CDR2 reads SFDVKD. V was shortened by 11 bases and J by 7 bases, with 19 bases between the two germline ends. CDR3 amino acids: CARQRSRGVEAFF. CDR3 bases: TGTGCCAGGCAGCGTAGTCGGGGAGTTGAAGCTTTCTTT.